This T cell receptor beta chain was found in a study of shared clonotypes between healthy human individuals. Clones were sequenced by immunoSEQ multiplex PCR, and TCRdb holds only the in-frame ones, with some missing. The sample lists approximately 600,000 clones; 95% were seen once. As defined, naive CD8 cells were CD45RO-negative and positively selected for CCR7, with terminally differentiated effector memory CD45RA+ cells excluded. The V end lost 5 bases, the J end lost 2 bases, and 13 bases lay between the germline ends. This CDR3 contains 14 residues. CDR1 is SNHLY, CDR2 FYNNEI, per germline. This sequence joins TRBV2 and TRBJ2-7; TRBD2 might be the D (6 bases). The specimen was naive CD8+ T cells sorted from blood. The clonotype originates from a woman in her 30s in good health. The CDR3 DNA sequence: TGTGCCAGCAGTCGGGGGTCCGGGACCTACGAGCAGTACTTC. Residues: CASSRGSGTYEQYF.